Listed here is a single T cell receptor beta chain. This sample is part of a study of blood T cell repertoires in COVID-19. At the level of the study: Collection of acute and convalescent COVID-19 samples took place in the United States, Italy and Spain.

Assay: immunoSEQ multiplex PCR; the TCRdb copy retains only in-frame clones and omits some. The repertoire holds more than 85,000 clones, with 84% as singletons. The CDR3 loop spans 15 amino acids. V lost 4 bases and J lost 2; bases outside the gene matches: 3. CDR1 is LNHNV and CDR2 is YYDKDF in the germline V gene (reference sequence). This rearrangement joins TRBV15 to TRBJ1-3, with 9 bases that match TRBD1. The source material was peripheral blood. This clonotype originated in a human donor in a cohort sampled during active COVID-19. The chain's CDR3 is CATSTGTGTGNTIYF. Written as DNA, the CDR3 is TGTGCCACCAGCACCGGGACAGGGACTGGAAACACCATATATTTT.